This T cell receptor (beta chain) emerged from a study of blood T cell repertoires in COVID-19 (dated by TCRdb to the early 2020s). About the investigation overall: Samples from collaborators originated in the United States, Italy and Spain and spanned both the acute and convalescent phases of COVID-19. A de-identified subject ID, COVID-19 status, age in years and sex were almost always included in the sample metadata. Where HLA class I and class II types were available, the types were taken from metadata supplied by the sample provider, not from assay-based typing. The prospective study material was composed of cDNA or gDNA derived from T cells, B-cell-depleted T cells, or PBMCs. Deeply sampled blood TCRbeta repertoires from subjects exposed to, actively infected with, or recovered from COVID-19 were included in the dataset. The samples were drawn from the first 160 participants of the ongoing ImmuneRACE study and from over a thousand subjects provided by 6 global collaborators. The repertoires were released in a freely available public database intended as a resource for research on the immune response to SARS-CoV-2.

What the authors observed across the whole study: The amount of clinical and demographic metadata varied by source and participant and was provided uncurated.

TCRbeta CDR3 regions were amplified from genomic DNA by means of the immunoSEQ Assay, a bias-controlled multiplex PCR. For the original study's pipeline: The number of nucleated cells in each sample was estimated from the amplification of reference gene primers within the assay. To quantify the absolute abundance of each unique TCRbeta CDR3 rearrangement, sequence reads were collapsed and filtered. For each sample, productive Simpson clonality was calculated as the square root of Simpson's diversity index over productive rearrangements. The source is immuneACCESS, and TCRdb retained only in-frame sequences with V and J called. Part of the clones is not carried over; for the studies checked, unresolved V genes explain less than half of this, and the remainder is unexplained. That table furnishes V, J and clone size, whereas the DNA furnished D and trimming. This sample has a few hundred thousand clones in its table, and roughly 89% of those were observed once. Of the sample, under 1.1% is held by the ten largest clones.

At one collaborating source in Seattle, patients were enrolled during active infection and were followed longitudinally through the course of disease. Whole blood was collected in K2EDTA tubes by collaborating institutions according to the institutions' own protocols. Collaborator samples were shipped for TCRbeta analysis as frozen whole blood, isolated PBMCs, or DNA extracted from either sample type. A remark on this clone: It lacks a known antigen. Per-base qualities were not stored, and no clone one base away is much larger.

Spanning cysteine to phenylalanine, the CDR3 consists of 13 amino acids. Just the 39-base CDR3 DNA is kept, in frame starting at base 1. From a lookup of the germline V gene, CDR1 and CDR2 are MDHEN and SYDVKM. The trim is 5 bases for V and 3 bases for J, with a gap of 11 bases between the germline ends. The rearrangement joined TRBV28 to TRBJ2-7; no D gene call is confident. Sequencing was done on a sample of peripheral blood. The receptor's source is a woman in her thirties or forties with COVID-19, enrolled during active disease. The CDR3 corresponds to CASSPVQLYEQYF. In nucleotides, the sequence is TGTGCCAGCAGTCCCGTCCAACTCTACGAGCAGTACTTC.